This is a list of T cell receptor beta chains from one sample in a study of glioma-infiltrating T cells. One entry per CDR3 protein results from TCRdb running MiXCR on the multiplex PCR reads. The sample lists some 93,000 distinct CDR3 sequences; roughly 39% were seen once. Sequencing was done on a sample of glioma tissue, nonneoplastic brain tissue, or PBMCs (not recorded which). These receptors all stem from a human donor with low-grade glioma or glioblastoma, undergoing nonglioma brain surgery, or in good health (not recorded which). Each CDR3 is given with its conserved first and last residue. The D gene is left open where the match is weak. Clone sizes are given selectively: once, few, many, or a class where the clone is expanded.

TRBJ2-2 | NA | TRBD2 | TRBV11-3 | 13 | TGTGCCAGCAGCGCAGGACTAGCGGGGGAGCTGTTTTTT | CASSAGLAGELFF
TRBJ2-7 | medium-sized | NA | TRBV20-1 | 13 | TGCAGTGCTAGAGTAAGGCTACCCTACGAGCAGTACTTC | CSARVRLPYEQYF
TRBJ2-3 | many | NA | TRBV12-3/TRBV12-4 | 15 | TGTGCCAGCAGTTTAGGGAGGGGGCGAGAAGATACGCAGTATTTT | CASSLGRGREDTQYF
TRBJ2-5 | NA | NA | TRBV13 | 15 | TGTGCCAGCAGCGTTACAGGTAGGTACCAAGAGACCCAGTACTTC | CASSVTGRYQETQYF
TRBJ2-3 | many | NA | TRBV2 | 11 | TGTGCCAGCAGTGAACGGGATACGCAGTATTTT | CASSERDTQYF
TRBJ1-5 | many | NA | TRBV20-1 | 13 | TGCAGTGCTAATCAGGGTGTGGATCAGCCCCAGCATTTT | CSANQGVDQPQHF
TRBJ1-1 | many | NA | TRBV5-6 | 13 | TGTGCCAGCAGCTCAACACGGAACACTGAAGCTTTCTTT | CASSSTRNTEAFF
TRBJ2-5 | many | TRBD1 | TRBV4-1 | 14 | TGCGCCAGCAGCTATACTGACAGGGGTGAGACCCAGTACTTC | CASSYTDRGETQYF
TRBJ2-1 | NA | NA | TRBV24-1 | 15 | TGTGCCACCAGTGATTTGCCGGGAAGATACAATGAGCAGTTCTTC | CATSDLPGRYNEQFF
TRBJ2-3 | NA | NA | TRBV7-2 | 16 | TGTGCCAGCAGCCGGAAACTAGCCCGATCGATGGATACGCAGTATTTT | CASSRKLARSMDTQYF
TRBJ2-7 | NA | TRBD2 | TRBV30 | 14 | TGTGTCTGGAGTGCCCCACTAGCGCGGAATGAGCAGTACTTC | CVWSAPLARNEQYF
TRBJ2-1 | NA | TRBD1 | TRBV7-2 | 14 | TGTGCCAGAAGGCGGACAGGGAAGGACAATGAGCAGTTCTTC | CARRRTGKDNEQFF
TRBJ1-1 | many | TRBD1 | TRBV7-2 | 14 | TGTGCCAGCAGTCCGGACAGGATGAACACTGAAGCTTTCTTT | CASSPDRMNTEAFF
TRBJ2-1 | many | NA | TRBV5-1 | 15 | TGCGCCAGCAGCTTGGAGGGGGGTATCTACAATGAGCAGTTCTTC | CASSLEGGIYNEQFF
TRBJ1-1 | many | TRBD1 | TRBV2 | 17 | TGTGCCAGCAAGCCAGACAGGGGTCAGGCAAAGAACACTGAAGCTTTCTTT | CASKPDRGQAKNTEAFF
TRBJ2-3 | few | TRBD2 | TRBV15 | 17 | TGTGCCACCAGCAGAGATACCCTAGCGGGGGTTACAGATACGCAGTATTTT | CATSRDTLAGVTDTQYF
TRBJ1-2 | NA | TRBD1 | TRBV6-6 | 13 | TGTGCCAGCTGGCCAGGGACAGGGAACGGATACACCTTC | CASWPGTGNGYTF
TRBJ1-5 | many | NA | TRBV27 | 15 | TGTGCCAGCGGTCGGCCAGAATATAGCAATCAGCCCCAGCATTTT | CASGRPEYSNQPQHF
TRBJ2-3 | NA | TRBD2 | TRBV29-1 | 12 | TGCAGCGTTGATGGCACGGGGGGAGAGCAGTATTTT | CSVDGTGGEQYF
TRBJ2-5 | medium-sized | NA | TRBV27 | 13 | TGTGCCAGCAGTCTAACGCGTGTGGAGACCCAGTACTTC | CASSLTRVETQYF
TRBJ1-1 | many | NA | TRBV18 | 15 | TGTGCCAGCTCACCTACACAGGGAGTTTACACTGAAGCTTTCTTT | CASSPTQGVYTEAFF
TRBJ2-1 | NA | NA | TRBV20-1 | 14 | TGCAGTGCTAGCCAAGAGGGAGGATACAATGAGCAGTTCTTC | CSASQEGGYNEQFF